Given below is one T cell receptor beta chain in context. This clonotype is medium-sized (0.01 to 0.1%) as judged by frequency; no count is noted. Its antigen is unknown. TRB rearrangements were amplified by multiplex PCR using a touch-down protocol with TRB-A and TRB-B primer pools mixed in one tube. Two consecutive PCR reactions with Phusion HS II polymerase added Illumina adapters and sample indices to the amplicons. Amplicons were gel-purified with the NucleoSpin Gel and PCR Clean-up kit, then quantified by Qubit and quality-checked on an Agilent 2100 Bioanalyzer. Sequencing of the libraries was performed on an Illumina MiSeq with 600-cycle, single-indexed, paired-end runs. Turning to the authors' computational methods: TRB reads were aligned and assembled with MiXCR version 2.1.12 using the default MiXCR reference library. A clone was defined by each unique CDR3 nucleotide sequence, and the analysis included only productive sequences with two or more reads. To assess repertoire diversity, an R script computed alpha-parameterized diversity profiles (alpha 0 to 5), which included the Shannon (alpha 1) and Simpson (alpha 2) indices. Combinatorial TRB VJ usage was calculated with the tcR package and was compared between cohorts by principal component analysis performed with ade4. GLIPH was used to cluster TCRbeta CDR3s in pairs of cohorts matched for age and read depth, and a Wilcoxon test was used to compare cluster frequencies. TCRdb reprocessed the reads into one record per CDR3 protein sequence, lacking DNA. These V and J calls rely on TCRdb rather than the paper's analysis. This sample's listing comprises 9,500 or so distinct CDR3 sequences. The ten most abundant clones make up about 8.7% of the sample.

The data belong to a study of T cell clusters in autoimmune cytopenias (dated by TCRdb to between 2017 and 2020). Regarding the complete study: TRB sequencing reached a median depth of roughly 50,000 reads per sample and yielded a median of roughly 2,500 distinct TRB clonotypes per sample. The study was designed to test whether a disease-specific immune repertoire signature usable as a blood-based biomarker is carried by autoimmune cytopenia patients. TRB and IGH repertoires from peripheral blood were sequenced in autoimmune cytopenia patients at active disease and during treatment follow-up, with healthy, CLL and autoimmune hepatitis controls included alongside.

Per sample, approximately 250 ng of peripheral blood genomic DNA, about 38,000 genome equivalents, was used for TRB amplification. CDR1 and CDR2 are drawn from the germline V gene: SQVTM, ANQGSEA. The CDR3 sequence holds 13 residues, the cysteine and phenylalanine included. No DNA sequence was recorded. Broad study findings and their caveats: Shifts in the TRB repertoire, including less even repertoires in secondary cytopenia and CLL, were mostly a reflection of lymphoma bias and not of autoimmunity. Compared with active autoimmune hepatitis patients, healthy donors had almost three times as many exclusive TRB clusters, a finding consistent with an autoimmunity-wide signature. In the comparison of secondary cytopenia with CLL, the cluster-lack signature was not observed, apparently because the dominant lymphoma-associated repertoire masked the signature. The GLIPH analysis suggested a lack of physiological T cell clusters in primary autoimmune cytopenia patients, since more than 40 clusters were exclusive to healthy donors whereas some 18 were exclusive to patients. The T cell clusters were only ever defined in silico, so experimental validation of their functional role was still needed.

Sequencing input: peripheral blood. The receptor's source is a human donor with an autoimmune cytopenia or autoimmune hepatitis (not recorded which). The rearrangement combines TRBV29-1 with TRBJ2-5; the D gene TCRdb calls, TRBD2, cannot be checked with no DNA. The CDR3 protein: CSVGARTQETQYF.